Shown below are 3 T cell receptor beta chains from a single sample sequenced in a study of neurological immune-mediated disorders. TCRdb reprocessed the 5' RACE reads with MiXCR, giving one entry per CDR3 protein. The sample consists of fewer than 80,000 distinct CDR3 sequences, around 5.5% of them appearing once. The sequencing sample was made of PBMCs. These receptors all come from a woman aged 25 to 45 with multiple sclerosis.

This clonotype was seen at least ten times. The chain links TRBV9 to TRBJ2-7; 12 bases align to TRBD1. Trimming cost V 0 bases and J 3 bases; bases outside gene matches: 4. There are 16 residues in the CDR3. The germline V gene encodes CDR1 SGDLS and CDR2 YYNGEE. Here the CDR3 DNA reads TGTGCCAGCAGCGTAGAGGGGACAGGGGGCATCTACGAGCAGTACTTC. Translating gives CASSVEGTGGIYEQYF.

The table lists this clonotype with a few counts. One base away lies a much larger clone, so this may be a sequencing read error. CDR3 DNA: TGTGCCAGCAGCTTAGCCAAGGGAGGCGAAAAACTGTTTTTT. As protein: CASSLAKGGEKLFF. V and J are TRBV7-9 and TRBJ1-4; D uncertain. The CDR3 consists of 14 residues. The V end was cut by 0 bases, the J end by 8 bases, with 10 bases between. The germline CDR1 and CDR2 sequences are SEHNR and FQNEAQ (reference sequence).

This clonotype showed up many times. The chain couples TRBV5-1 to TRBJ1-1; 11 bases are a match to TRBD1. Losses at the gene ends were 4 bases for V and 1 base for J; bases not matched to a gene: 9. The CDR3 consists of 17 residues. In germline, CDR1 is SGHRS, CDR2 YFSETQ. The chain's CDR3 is CASSRTGTGGPNTEAFF. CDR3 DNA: TGCGCCAGCAGCAGGACCGGGACAGGGGGACCGAACACTGAAGCTTTCTTT.